These 28 T cell receptor beta chains originate from one sample sequenced in a study of T-cell memory formation after mild COVID-19. TCRdb ran MiXCR on the 5' RACE reads and lists one entry per CDR3 protein. The repertoire holds 170,000 or so distinct CDR3 sequences, with about a fifth as singletons. Sequenced material: PBMCs or a T cell subset sorted from them (not recorded which). These receptors came from an adult woman who had mild COVID-19 (a few samples of this study predate the infection). Cell type and time point are not known.

The chain uses TRBV9 and TRBJ2-5; 13 bases are shared with TRBD2. The CDR3 is 17 residues long. Per the germline V gene, CDR1 is SGDLS and CDR2 is YYNGEE. V gave up 4 bases and J gave up 9 bases; unmatched junction bases: 15. Here the CDR3 reads CASSQDSGLAGEGAQYF. The CDR3 DNA is TGTGCCAGCAGCCAAGACAGCGGACTAGCGGGAGAGGGGGCCCAGTACTTC.

J is TRBJ2-1 and V is TRBV9; D gene unclear. The CDR3 contains 14 residues. CDR1 SGDLS and CDR2 YYNGEE come from the germline V gene. V was trimmed by 0 bases and J by 5 bases, leaving 9 bases between them. CDR3 region: CASSVGPADNEQFF. DNA of the CDR3: TGTGCCAGCAGCGTAGGGCCAGCCGACAATGAGCAGTTCTTC.

The chain links TRBV5-5 to TRBJ1-1; 9 nucleotides align to TRBD1. The junction had 5 bases not matched to a gene; V was cut back by 5 bases and J by 0 bases. Germline V gene lookup returns CDR1 SGHKS and CDR2 YYEKEE (reference sequence). CDR3 size: 15 residues. The CDR3 is CASRRQGGMNTEAFF. In DNA, the CDR3 is TGTGCCAGCAGACGACAGGGGGGTATGAACACTGAAGCTTTCTTT. Complete variable domain (other parts from reference TRBV5-5 and TRBJ1-1): DAGVTQSPTHLIKTRGQQVTLRCSPISGHKSVSWYQQVLGQGPQFIFQYYEKEERGRGNFPDRFSARQFPNYSSELNVNALLLGDSALYLCASRRQGGMNTEAFFGQGTRLTVV.

The CDR3 DNA is TGTGCCAGCACTTGGCAGGCTAATTCACCCCTCCACTTT. This encodes CASTWQANSPLHF. The V call is TRBV27, the J call TRBJ1-6; D call uncertain. The CDR3 spans 13 residues. CDR1 MNHEY and CDR2 SMNVEV come from the germline V gene (reference sequence). Trimming pared 7 bases from V and 6 bases from J, leaving 10 bases between.

This clonotype was observed a few times. The chain combines TRBV20-1 with TRBJ1-2, with D uncertain. Germline V gene data show CDR1 as DFQATT and CDR2 as SNEGSKA (reference sequence). This CDR3 region has 15 residues. The V gene lost 3 bases and the J gene lost 3 bases, with 17 bases spanning the gap. The CDR3 protein is CSARNAPKVDYGYTF. For the CDR3, the DNA is TGCAGTGCTAGGAACGCACCAAAGGTGGACTATGGCTACACCTTC.

This chain connects TRBV11-2 to TRBJ2-3; D gene ambiguous. CDR1 SGHAT and CDR2 FQNNGV come from the germline V gene. Trimming pared 0 bases from V and 6 bases from J, leaving 13 bases between. The CDR3 is 15 amino acids. The CDR3 DNA is TGTGCCAGCAGCTTAGATCTCGGGCCCGACGATACGCAGTATTTT. As protein: CASSLDLGPDDTQYF.

This clonotype appeared a few times. The V and J genes are TRBV6-2 or TRBV6-3 and TRBJ1-1; the D is unclear. Trimming left V 2 bases short and J 4 bases short, with 8 bases between. CDR1 and CDR2 from the germline V gene are MNHEY and SVGEGT. This CDR3 is 13 amino acids long. CDR3 sequence reads: CASSYGVLTEAFF. In nucleotides, the CDR3 is TGTGCCAGCAGTTACGGGGTCCTCACTGAAGCTTTCTTT.

This clonotype was seen at least ten times. This sequence joins TRBV7-2 and TRBJ1-1; 8 bases are a match to TRBD1. This CDR3 spans 15 amino acids. Looked up from germline, CDR1 is SGHTA and CDR2 is FQGNSA. The V and J ends lost 5 bases and 1 base, in that order; junction bases with no gene match: 6. The CDR3, as DNA: TGTGCCAGCAGCGGGCGGACAGGGTCGAACACTGAAGCTTTCTTT. Translated: CASSGRTGSNTEAFF.

The V and J genes are TRBV7-9 and TRBJ2-1; D possibly corresponds to TRBD2 (6 bases). The V end was cut by 5 bases, the J end by 4 bases, with 15 bases between. The length of the CDR3 is 15 residues. CDR1 and CDR2 from the germline V gene are SEHNR and FQNEAQ (reference sequence). The CDR3 DNA reads as TGTGCCAGCAGCCACCTGGCGGCGGGGTACAATGAGCAGTTCTTC. It encodes CASSHLAAGYNEQFF.

The chain employs TRBV29-1 and TRBJ2-2, with TRBD2 identical over 9 bases. Trimming took 3 bases from V and 6 from J; bases not matched to a gene: 8. The germline gives CDR1 SQVTM, CDR2 ANQGSEA. There are 15 residues in the CDR3. CDR3 in DNA: TGCAGCGTTGAGGTTAGCGGGAGTAATCCCGGGGAGCTGTTTTTT. It specifies CSVEVSGSNPGELFF.

In this sample, this clonotype turned up a few times. V gene TRBV7-8 combines with J gene TRBJ2-2; D gene unclear. V dropped 3 bases and J dropped 1 base, with 12 bases sitting between them. Germline CDR1 SGHVS, CDR2 FQNEAQ. There are 16 residues in the CDR3. The CDR3 reads CASSFSGLLNTGELFF. The DNA for the CDR3 is TGTGCCAGCAGCTTTTCTGGCCTACTGAACACCGGGGAGCTGTTTTTT. Combining the CDR3 with reference TRBV7-8 and TRBJ2-2 gives the whole variable domain GAGVSQSPRYKVAKRGQDVALRCDPISGHVSLFWYQQALGQGPEFLTYFQNEAQLDKSGLPSDRFFAERPEGSVSTLKIQRTQQEDSAVYLCASSFSGLLNTGELFFGEGSRLTVL.

This clonotype was seen many times. The chain uses TRBV29-1 and TRBJ2-1; D assignment may be TRBD1 or TRBD2 (6 bases each). Germline CDR1 is SQVTM and CDR2 is ANQGSEA. V was trimmed by 4 bases and J by 3 bases, leaving 13 bases between them. The CDR3 loop spans 14 amino acids. The CDR3 sequence is CSVVTGADYNEQFF. Written as DNA, the CDR3 is TGCAGCGTTGTAACGGGGGCCGACTACAATGAGCAGTTCTTC.

This clonotype was picked up a small number of times. The chain links TRBV7-6 to TRBJ2-1, with D possibly TRBD2 on 5 matching bases. V was clipped by 1 base and J by 6 bases, with 7 bases between them. CDR3 length: 13 residues. Germline V gene sequence: CDR1 SGHVS, CDR2 FNYEAQ. CDR3 region: CASSLGGINEQFF. CDR3 DNA: TGTGCCAGCAGCTTAGGAGGGATCAATGAGCAGTTCTTC.

V is TRBV30 and J is TRBJ1-2; 9 positions agree with TRBD1. Germline assignment: CDR1 GTSNPN and CDR2 SVGIG (reference sequence). The CDR3 runs 13 residues. The V and J ends lost 0 bases and 8 bases, in that order; junction bases with no gene match: 4. The CDR3 protein is CAWSVTDRGGYTF. DNA for the CDR3: TGTGCCTGGAGTGTGACGGACAGGGGAGGCTACACCTTC.

This clonotype was picked up a small number of times. J is TRBJ1-6 and V is TRBV9, with TRBD1 as a possible D gene (5 bases). Trimming removed 0 bases from V and 9 bases from J, with 10 bases in between. Germline CDR1 reads SGDLS; CDR2 reads YYNGEE. The CDR3 sequence is 14 residues long. CDR3 protein: CASSVGVGGSPLHF. The DNA for the CDR3 is TGTGCCAGCAGCGTAGGAGTTGGGGGTTCACCCCTCCACTTT.

This clonotype was seen a handful of times. The chain employs TRBV6-2 or TRBV6-3 and TRBJ2-7; either TRBD1 or TRBD2 may supply D (5 bases each). Germline V CDR1 and CDR2: MNHEY, SVGEGT. Trimming took 2 bases from V and 0 from J, leaving 8 bases between them. This CDR3 has 14 amino acids. For the CDR3, the DNA is TGTGCCAGCAGTTACGGGACGTCCTCCTACGAGCAGTACTTC. It translates to CASSYGTSSYEQYF.

This CDR3 is CSVEVAGPVSYEQYF. CDR3 bases: TGCAGCGTTGAAGTCGCGGGGCCCGTCTCCTACGAGCAGTACTTC. The V and J genes are TRBV29-1 and TRBJ2-7; a possible D gene is TRBD2 (6 bases). Trimming stripped 1 base from V and 0 bases from J, with 13 bases between. Germline V gene lookup returns CDR1 SQVTM and CDR2 ANQGSEA. This CDR3 has 15 amino acids.

This sequence joins TRBV6-6 and TRBJ2-1, with a possible D match to TRBD2 (6 bases). V was cut by 5 bases and J by 3 bases, with 11 bases left in between. Germline CDR1 reads MNHNY; CDR2 reads SVGAGI (reference sequence). This CDR3 contains 14 residues. The DNA of the CDR3 is TGTGCCAGCAGTAGGGACTTAAACTACAATGAGCAGTTCTTC. Its protein is CASSRDLNYNEQFF.

There are many counts of this clonotype. J is TRBJ2-2 and V is TRBV20-1, with 9 nucleotides matching TRBD2. With 6 bases clipped from V and 9 bases from J, the junction kept 17 bases outside the gene matches. CDR1 and CDR2 (germline): DFQATT, SNEGSKA (reference sequence). CDR3 length equals 16 residues. CDR3 DNA sequence: TGCAGTGCCAGGGCTAGCGGGATATCGGAAGCAAGGGAGCTGTTTTTT. Protein product: CSARASGISEARELFF.

The rearrangement uses TRBV7-2 and TRBJ2-1, with 10 bases matching TRBD2. Germline CDR1 SGHTA, CDR2 FQGNSA. The CDR3 loop spans 16 amino acids. J gave up 3 bases and V 5 bases, and 7 bases lay outside the gene matches. The CDR3 region is CASSADGTSDYNEQFF. The CDR3 coding sequence is TGTGCCAGCAGCGCAGACGGGACTAGCGACTACAATGAGCAGTTCTTC.

The rearrangement links TRBV5-1 to TRBJ1-5; D not certain. This CDR3 is built from 15 residues. Germline lookup yields CDR1 SGHRS and CDR2 YFSETQ. V shed 1 base and J shed 0 bases, with 8 bases lying between them. This chain's CDR3 is CASSLYGYSNQPQHF. DNA for the CDR3: TGCGCCAGCAGCTTGTACGGCTATAGCAATCAGCCCCAGCATTTT.

The chain carries TRBV9 and TRBJ2-2; 11 bases agree with TRBD1. The CDR3 is 17 residues long. V lost 3 bases to trimming and J lost 4 bases; unmatched junction nucleotides: 8. Per germline, CDR1 SGDLS and CDR2 YYNGEE. The CDR3: CASSGTGGQLPTGELFF. CDR3 bases: TGTGCCAGCAGCGGGACAGGGGGCCAACTGCCCACCGGGGAGCTGTTTTTT.

V usage is TRBV5-6 and J usage is TRBJ2-3; TRBD2 is a possible D gene (5 bases). The CDR3 spans 15 residues. V lost 4 bases and J lost 4, with 16 bases in between. The germline CDR1 and CDR2 sequences are SGHDT and YYEEEE. CDR3 DNA: TGTGCCAGCAGCCCCCGGGGAGTGGCGGCAGATACGCAGTATTTT. It is translated as CASSPRGVAADTQYF.

This clonotype occurred a few times. The chain recombines TRBV5-6 with TRBJ2-1; 12 positions match TRBD2. The germline V gene encodes CDR1 SGHDT and CDR2 YYEEEE. The CDR3 loop spans 14 amino acids. V gave up 2 bases and J gave up 7 bases; unmatched junction bases: 1. The CDR3 loop is CASSFLAGGNEQFF. CDR3 nucleotide sequence: TGTGCCAGCAGCTTCCTAGCGGGGGGGAATGAGCAGTTCTTC.

There are a few counts of this clonotype. CDR3 sequence: CVQGARVNTEAFF. The CDR3 nucleotides read TGTGTACAGGGGGCGCGGGTCAACACTGAAGCTTTCTTT. The chain employs TRBV2 and TRBJ1-1; 9 positions agree with TRBD1. Germline V lookup: CDR1 SNHLY, CDR2 FYNNEI. CDR3 length: 13 amino acids.

The genes are TRBV20-1 and TRBJ1-1; 7 bases match TRBD1. V dropped 1 base and J dropped 3; count of bases not matched to a gene: 5. This CDR3 spans 14 amino acids. CDR1 and CDR2 from the germline V gene are DFQATT and SNEGSKA (reference sequence). CDR3 bases: TGCAGTGCTAGAGTAACAGGGGCGGACACTGAAGCTTTCTTT. This translates into CSARVTGADTEAFF.

This chain uses TRBV12-3 or TRBV12-4 with TRBJ1-6; D perhaps matches TRBD1 (6 bases). CDR3 length equals 14 residues. Between the trimmed V and J ends, which lost 5 bases and 9 bases, there was a span of 14 bases. The chain's CDR3 is CASSGGRGFSPLHF. The CDR3 DNA reads as TGTGCCAGCAGTGGGGGGCGCGGTTTTTCACCCCTCCACTTT.

In this sample, this clonotype turned up a few times. This sequence joins TRBV6-5 and TRBJ2-3, with D possibly being TRBD1 (5 bases). V was pared by 2 bases and J by 3 bases, with 21 bases between. The length of the CDR3 is 18 residues. Germline CDR1 is MNHEY and CDR2 is SVGAGI. CDR3 coding DNA: TGTGCCAGCAGTTACCAGGGTGGGGCCCCCTTCGCGACAGATACGCAGTATTTT. Its protein is CASSYQGGAPFATDTQYF.